In this sample, the clone carrying this T cell receptor (beta chain) turned up a few times. The antigen is unknown. This specimen belongs to a study of beta chain features in type 1 diabetes. Broader study findings: There was no resolution here of whether HLA type influences TCRB rearrangement. All four CD4+ subsets from Type 1 diabetes patients carried moderately but significantly shorter TCRB CDR3s.

The authors sorted CD4+ naive, central memory, regulatory and stem cell-like memory cells via CD45RO/CCR7/CD25/CD127/CD95/CD27. The authors reverse transcribed all of the isolated RNA, so sequencing captured expressed TCRB transcripts. Data came from immunoSEQ multiplex PCR; TCRdb stores just in-frame clones and leaves some out. Among 240,000 or so clones listed, around 14% were seen once. CDR1 is SEHNR and CDR2 is FQNEAQ in the germline V gene (reference sequence). Unmatched junction bases numbered 5, after V lost 4 bases and J lost 3 bases. This CDR3 comprises 14 residues. V and J are TRBV7-9 and TRBJ1-1, with 7 nucleotides matching TRBD1. The TCR comes from a man between 25 and 39 years old with type 1 diabetes. Sample: naive CD4+ T cells from blood. CDR3 DNA sequence: TGTGCCAGCAGCTCTAACCAGGGGGACACTGAAGCTTTCTTT. Translated, it gives CASSSNQGDTEAFF.